These 16 T cell receptor beta chains came from one sample sequenced in a study of shared clonotypes between healthy human individuals. Profiled with immunoSEQ multiplex PCR; TCRdb holds only in-frame clones, not every one. The data hold about 680,000 clones, with less than 80% observed a single time. Sequencing used memory CD4+ T cells sorted from blood. Documented subset: CD45RA-negative fraction. These receptors were obtained from a woman between 25 and 40 years old in good health.

This chain uses TRBV7-2 with TRBJ2-2; D call uncertain. Germline lookup yields CDR1 SGHTA and CDR2 FQGNSA. V lost 5 bases and J 8 bases, leaving 12 bases between the germline ends. The CDR3 consists of 13 residues. In nucleotides, the CDR3 is TGTGCCAGCAGCCGGATCTTCCCTGGGGAGCTGTTTTTT. It specifies CASSRIFPGELFF.

The chain joins TRBV18 to TRBJ1-5; perhaps TRBD1 as D (6 bases). The CDR3 is made up of 14 amino acids. Trimming cost V 5 bases and J 4 bases, with 12 bases left between them. Per germline, CDR1 KGHSH and CDR2 LQKENI. In nucleotides, the CDR3 is TGTGCCAGCTCAGACCCACAGGGAAATCAGCCCCAGCATTTT. Translation gives CASSDPQGNQPQHF.

This clone was observed at least ten times. The chain links TRBV9 to TRBJ1-5, with D unresolved. Germline V gene sequence: CDR1 SGDLS, CDR2 YYNGEE. The CDR3 spans 13 residues. Trimming pared 0 bases from V and 5 bases from J, leaving 6 bases between. DNA of the CDR3: TGTGCCAGCAGCGTAGGGGGTTATCAGCCCCAGCATTTT. It codes for CASSVGGYQPQHF.

In this sample, this clone turned up many times. The chain links TRBV19 to TRBJ1-5; D unclear. The CDR3 length is 16 residues. The V and J ends lost 1 base and 0 bases respectively, with 10 bases between them. Per germline, CDR1 LNHDA and CDR2 SQIVND (reference sequence). The CDR3 is CASSIVGRNSNQPQHF. For the CDR3, the DNA is TGTGCCAGTAGTATAGTCGGAAGAAATAGCAATCAGCCCCAGCATTTT.

The V and J genes are TRBV27 and TRBJ2-1, with 7 bases matching TRBD2. CDR1 and CDR2 (germline): MNHEY, SMNVEV (reference sequence). CDR3 length equals 16 residues. The V segment lost 5 bases and the J segment 0 bases; nucleotides outside the gene matches: 7. This CDR3 is CASSTREASSYNEQFF. The CDR3 DNA sequence: TGTGCCAGCAGTACCCGGGAGGCCAGCTCCTACAATGAGCAGTTCTTC.

The V gene is TRBV19, the J gene TRBJ2-7; a possible D gene is TRBD1 (6 bases). The V and J ends lost 3 bases and 0 bases respectively, with 18 bases between them. This CDR3 comprises 17 residues. Germline CDR1 reads LNHDA; CDR2 reads SQIVND (reference sequence). The CDR3 sequence is CASSMFVRGRSSYEQYF. The CDR3 nucleotides read TGTGCCAGTAGTATGTTTGTAAGGGGGAGAAGCTCCTACGAGCAGTACTTC.

The chain uses TRBV18 and TRBJ2-1; 7 bases are shared with TRBD2. V lost 3 bases, J lost 7 bases, and 12 bases stayed unmatched. Germline CDR1 reads KGHSH; CDR2 reads LQKENI. The CDR3 extends over 16 amino acids. The CDR3 sequence: CASSPRPREAGNEQFF. CDR3 bases: TGTGCCAGCTCACCCCGCCCCCGGGAGGCGGGGAATGAGCAGTTCTTC.

J is TRBJ2-5 and V is TRBV5-4; the D call may be TRBD1 or TRBD2 (5 bases each). Matching the DNA end better, TRBJ2-7 makes the J call doubtful. CDR1 and CDR2 from the germline V gene are SGHNT and YYREEE (reference sequence). This CDR3 has 15 amino acids. The CDR3 sequence is CASSSEGRSVYEQYF. CDR3 nucleotide sequence: TGTGCCAGCAGCTCCGAGGGGCGCTCAGTCTACGAGCAGTACTTC.

J is TRBJ2-5 and V is TRBV7-8, with 10 bases aligning to TRBD1. J lost 2 bases, V lost 5 bases, and 5 bases had no gene match. Germline assignment: CDR1 SGHVS and CDR2 FQNEAQ. The CDR3 length is 15 residues. This chain's CDR3 is CASSPRDRGQETQYF. The CDR3, as DNA: TGTGCCAGCAGCCCGAGGGACAGGGGACAAGAGACCCAGTACTTC. Full variable domain (outside the CDR3, taken from reference TRBV7-8 and TRBJ2-5): GAGVSQSPRYKVAKRGQDVALRCDPISGHVSLFWYQQALGQGPEFLTYFQNEAQLDKSGLPSDRFFAERPEGSVSTLKIQRTQQEDSAVYLCASSPRDRGQETQYFGPGTRLLVL.

This chain joins TRBV7-9 and TRBJ2-3, with D possibly matching TRBD1 (5 bases). This CDR3 has 14 amino acids. V was pared by 2 bases and J by 6 bases, with 12 bases between. Germline V gene lookup returns CDR1 SEHNR and CDR2 FQNEAQ (reference sequence). The CDR3 DNA sequence: TGTGCCAGCAGCTTAAGGCAGCCAGGGGATACGCAGTATTTT. It specifies CASSLRQPGDTQYF.

This clone has only a few counts. V gene TRBV19 combines with J gene TRBJ2-2; D not certain. Germline CDR1 is LNHDA and CDR2 is SQIVND (reference sequence). The CDR3 covers 13 residues. V shed 3 bases and J shed 4 bases, with 6 bases lying between them. CDR3 DNA sequence: TGTGCCAGTAGTATGGCTTTCACCGGGGAGCTGTTTTTT. Translation: CASSMAFTGELFF.

The rearrangement uses TRBV18 and TRBJ2-3, with TRBD2 as a possible D gene (6 bases). CDR1 is KGHSH, CDR2 LQKENI, per germline. The ends were cut back, 6 bases at V and 8 bases at J, with 12 bases in the middle. This CDR3 contains 12 residues. DNA of the CDR3: TGTGCCAGCTCCTCTGAGGGAGGTACGCAGTATTTT. This encodes CASSSEGGTQYF.

The chain links TRBV6-5 to TRBJ2-2, with D possibly TRBD1 on 6 matching bases. The CDR3 runs 15 residues. The germline V and J ends were trimmed by 8 bases and 1 base, with 14 bases remaining between them. Germline values: CDR1 MNHEY, CDR2 SVGAGI. CDR3 sequence (DNA): TGTGCCAGCCGCCAGGGGTATGGGAACACCGGGGAGCTGTTTTTT. This gives the protein CASRQGYGNTGELFF.

This sequence joins TRBV19 and TRBJ1-1, with no clear D. CDR3 length equals 13 residues. Trimming cost V 8 bases and J 1 base, with 11 bases left between them. The germline V gene encodes CDR1 LNHDA and CDR2 SQIVND (reference sequence). For the CDR3, the DNA is TGTGCCAGTTCCGGGCCTTCGAACACTGAAGCTTTCTTT. As protein: CASSGPSNTEAFF.

V and J are TRBV7-2 and TRBJ1-5; the D gene is possibly TRBD1 (6 bases). CDR3 size: 16 residues. Per the germline V gene, CDR1 is SGHTA and CDR2 is FQGNSA. Trimming removed 1 base from V and 1 base from J, with 11 bases in between. CDR3 coding DNA: TGTGCCAGCAGCTTAGAGTCAGGGGTGAGCAATCAGCCCCAGCATTTT. Its protein product is CASSLESGVSNQPQHF.

The V gene is TRBV7-9, the J gene TRBJ1-1, with TRBD1 identical over 12 bases. V shed 1 base and J 5 bases; nucleotides not matched to a gene: 8. The CDR3 extends over 17 amino acids. Germline V lookup: CDR1 SEHNR, CDR2 FQNEAQ (reference sequence). CDR3 sequence (DNA): TGTGCCAGCAGCTTAGGGGGACAGGGGGCGGTGTATACTGAAGCTTTCTTT. This codes for CASSLGGQGAVYTEAFF. Full variable domain (remainder filled in from reference TRBV7-9 and TRBJ1-1): DTGVSQNPRHKITKRGQNVTFRCDPISEHNRLYWYRQTLGQGPEFLTYFQNEAQLEKSRLLSDRFSAERPKGSFSTLEIQRTEQGDSAMYLCASSLGGQGAVYTEAFFGQGTRLTVV.